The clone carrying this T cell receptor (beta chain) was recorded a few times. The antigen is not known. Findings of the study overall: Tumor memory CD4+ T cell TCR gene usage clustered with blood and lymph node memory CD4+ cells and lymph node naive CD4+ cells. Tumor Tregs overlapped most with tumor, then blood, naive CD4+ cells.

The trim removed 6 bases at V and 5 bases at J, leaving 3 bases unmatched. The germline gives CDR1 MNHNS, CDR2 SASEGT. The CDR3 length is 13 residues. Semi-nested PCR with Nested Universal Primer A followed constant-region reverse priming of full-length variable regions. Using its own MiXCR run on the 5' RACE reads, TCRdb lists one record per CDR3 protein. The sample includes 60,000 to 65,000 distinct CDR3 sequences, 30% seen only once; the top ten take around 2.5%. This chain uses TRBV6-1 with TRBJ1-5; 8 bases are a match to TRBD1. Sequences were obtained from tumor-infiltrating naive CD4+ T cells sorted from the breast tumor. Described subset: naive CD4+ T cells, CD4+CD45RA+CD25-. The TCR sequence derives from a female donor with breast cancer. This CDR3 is CASRGQDYQPQHF. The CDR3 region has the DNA TGTGCCAGCAGGGGACAGGATTATCAGCCCCAGCATTTT.